The clone carrying this TCR beta chain has at least ten counts. Its specificity is not known. Not a single patient had been given any form of treatment at any point before undergoing thyroid surgery. Original handling: Variation in CDR3 across clinicopathological groups served as the basis for constructing a distant-metastasis classifier in papillary thyroid cancer. MiXCR reprocessed the PCR reads for TCRdb. These V and J calls derive from TCRdb rather than the authors' analysis. This sample carries around 34,000 clones, less than 30% of them seen once, and the ten largest clones take less than 9.5%. V shed 5 bases and J shed 2 bases, with 16 bases lying between them. CDR3 length: 16 amino acids. Germline assignment: CDR1 LNHDA and CDR2 SQIVND (reference sequence). These data originate in a study of metastatic and nonmetastatic thyroid tumors. Whole-study context: Repertoire comparison spanned blood and tumor or nodule tissue of malignant and benign thyroid patients. Overall study findings and caveats: Across blood and tumor, TCR beta diversity in malignant thyroid tumors was reportedly significantly higher than in benign nodules.

This rearrangement joins TRBV19 to TRBJ1-3, with D possibly TRBD1 on 5 matching bases. The origin of this receptor is a female donor with papillary thyroid cancer or a benign thyroid nodule (not recorded which). Some clones in this sample may be carry-over from other donors' samples. Sequenced material: blood. CDR3 region: CASSAHGTEAGNTIYF. CDR3 DNA: TGTGCCAGTAGTGCGCACGGGACCGAGGCTGGAAACACCATATATTTT. Full variable domain (remainder filled in from reference TRBV19 and TRBJ1-3): DGGITQSPKYLFRKEGQNVTLSCEQNLNHDAMYWYRQDPGQGLRLIYYSQIVNDFQKGDIAEGYSVSREKKESFPLTVTSAQKNPTAFYLCASSAHGTEAGNTIYFGEGSWLTVV.